The 21 T cell receptor beta chains below were found in one sample sequenced in a study of blood T cell repertoires in COVID-19. Only in-frame clones appear in the TCRdb table, and some are missing; sequencing was by immunoSEQ multiplex PCR. The sample holds 320,000 or so clones, roughly 89% seen once. The sequencing sample was made of PBMCs or T cells enriched from blood (not recorded which). These receptors all come from a man aged 60 to 75 who had recovered from COVID-19.

The V call is TRBV6-1, the J call TRBJ2-5; D not certain. CDR1 and CDR2 (germline): MNHNS, SASEGT. The length of the CDR3 is 16 residues. V was clipped by 1 base and J by 2 bases, with 14 bases between them. The CDR3 DNA is TGTGCCAGCAGTGAAGGGGCCGTGGCCCCTCAAGAGACCCAGTACTTC. Translation gives CASSEGAVAPQETQYF.

The gene calls are TRBV4-2 and TRBJ2-7; D may be TRBD1 (6 bases). V lost 1 base and J lost 3, with 13 bases in between. The CDR3 runs 15 residues. Germline loops: CDR1 LGHNA, CDR2 YNFKEQ. The CDR3: CASSQAGRGSYEQYF. CDR3 DNA: TGTGCCAGCAGCCAAGCGGGCAGGGGAAGCTACGAGCAGTACTTC.

The rearrangement joins TRBV5-1 to TRBJ1-1, with TRBD1 as a possible D gene (6 bases). Germline V gives CDR1 SGHRS, CDR2 YFSETQ. The CDR3 consists of 15 residues. Trimming left V 0 bases short and J 1 base short, with 10 bases between. The CDR3 is CASSLAGGGNTEAFF. The CDR3 bases are TGCGCCAGCAGCTTGGCGGGAGGGGGGAACACTGAAGCTTTCTTT.

The chain recombines TRBV5-4 with TRBJ2-7; 7 bases are shared with TRBD2. Germline V CDR1 and CDR2: SGHNT, YYREEE (reference sequence). The CDR3 loop spans 15 amino acids. V trimming: 4 bases; J trimming: 2 bases; junction bases outside the gene matches: 9. The CDR3 reads CASSVLGTTAYEQYF. CDR3 bases: TGTGCCAGCAGCGTGTTGGGGACTACCGCCTACGAGCAGTACTTC.

The chain recombines TRBV5-6 with TRBJ1-2; no reliable D call. Germline V gene lookup returns CDR1 SGHDT and CDR2 YYEEEE. V shed 0 bases and J shed 4 bases, with 7 bases lying between them. This CDR3 comprises 13 residues. CDR3 sequence (DNA): TGTGCCAGCAGCTTGGGCCCGAGCTATGGCTACACCTTC. It translates to CASSLGPSYGYTF.

The chain employs TRBV7-2 and TRBJ2-3; TRBD1 aligns across 8 bases. Germline V gene lookup returns CDR1 SGHTA and CDR2 FQGNSA. V shed 5 bases and J 0 bases; nucleotides not matched to a gene: 7. The CDR3 contains 16 residues. Written as DNA, the CDR3 is TGTGCCAGCAGCCCCCGGACAGGGTTTAGCACAGATACGCAGTATTTT. Protein: CASSPRTGFSTDTQYF.

The V call is TRBV6-5, the J call TRBJ2-7; D not resolved. Per the germline V gene, CDR1 is MNHEY and CDR2 is SVGAGI. The CDR3 spans 12 residues. Trimming took 8 bases from V and 1 from J, leaving 9 bases between them. This CDR3 reads CASCQTSYEQYF. DNA for the CDR3: TGTGCCAGCTGCCAGACTTCCTACGAGCAGTACTTC.

The chain uses TRBV24-1 and TRBJ1-5; perhaps TRBD1 as D (6 bases). This CDR3 has 14 residues. Germline V gene lookup returns CDR1 KGHDR and CDR2 SFDVKD. V shed 3 bases and J shed 11 bases, with 16 bases lying between them. CDR3 residues: CATSDDDRSRAQHF. The CDR3 bases are TGTGCCACCAGTGATGATGACAGGTCCAGGGCCCAGCATTTT.

The J gene is TRBJ1-1, the V gene TRBV27; 11 nucleotides line up with TRBD1. Germline V gene sequence: CDR1 MNHEY, CDR2 SMNVEV (reference sequence). CDR3 length equals 17 residues. Losses at the gene ends were 4 bases for V and 3 bases for J; bases not matched to a gene: 10. The CDR3 coding sequence is TGTGCCAGCAGTTCCTCCGGGACAGGGGGGTGGGACACTGAAGCTTTCTTT. It is translated as CASSSSGTGGWDTEAFF.

On this clone: At one of its ends the junction is not consistent with the germline gene, which may arise from a read error. Within the sample, other DNA sequences also encode this same CDR3. The chain has TRBV11-3 and TRBJ2-7; D is perhaps TRBD1 or TRBD2 (6 bases each). The CDR3 runs to 13 residues. Germline loops: CDR1 SGHNT, CDR2 YENEEA. CDR3 nucleotides: TGTGCCAGCAGCCTAGAGGGGGGTTACGAGCAGTACTTC. Protein: CASSLEGGYEQYF.

The chain links TRBV24-1 to TRBJ2-3, with TRBD2 matching 12 bases. This CDR3 contains 16 residues. Germline V gene lookup returns CDR1 KGHDR and CDR2 SFDVKD. Losses at the gene ends were 4 bases for V and 5 bases for J; bases not matched to a gene: 6. CDR3 sequence: CATSDRLAGVVDTQYF. The CDR3 DNA sequence: TGTGCCACCAGTGACCGACTAGCGGGAGTGGTAGATACGCAGTATTTT.

The chain employs TRBV10-2 and TRBJ2-1, with TRBD2 identical over 12 bases. Trimming cost V 2 bases and J 10 bases; bases outside gene matches: 6. The length of the CDR3 is 15 residues. Germline-derived CDR1 and CDR2 are WSHSY and SAAADI. The CDR3 DNA reads TGCGCCAGCAGTGAGGCTAGCGGGAGGGCGAAAGAGCAGTTCTTC. Its translation is CASSEASGRAKEQFF.

The chain is built from TRBV29-1 and TRBJ2-1; TRBD2 agrees at 8 bases. Germline CDR1 and CDR2: SQVTM and ANQGSEA. The length of the CDR3 is 14 residues. Losses at the gene ends were 8 bases for V and 4 bases for J; bases not matched to a gene: 10. This CDR3 reads CSSRAGVSYNEQFF. Written as DNA, the CDR3 is TGCAGCTCAAGAGCGGGAGTTTCATACAATGAGCAGTTCTTC.

CDR3 nucleotide sequence: TGTGCCTGGAGTGTACTGACCTACGAGCAGTACTTC. Amino acids: CAWSVLTYEQYF. The V call is TRBV30, the J call TRBJ2-7, with no clear D. The V end was cut by 0 bases, the J end by 2 bases, with 5 bases between. The CDR3 totals 12 residues. Looked up from germline, CDR1 is GTSNPN and CDR2 is SVGIG (reference sequence).

The chain is built from TRBV4-1 and TRBJ2-3, with TRBD2 matching 8 bases. The germline V gene encodes CDR1 MGHRA and CDR2 YSYEKL. The length of the CDR3 is 17 residues. Trimming removed 3 bases from V and 0 bases from J; junction bases left unmatched: 8. In DNA form, the CDR3 reads TGCGCCAGCAGCCATAGGCTAGCGGGCTATAGCACAGATACGCAGTATTTT. It translates to CASSHRLAGYSTDTQYF.

This chain joins TRBV4-3 and TRBJ2-7; 10 positions match TRBD2. The germline V gene has CDR1 LGHNA and CDR2 YSLEER. J lost 2 bases, V lost 0 bases, and 1 base had no gene match. The CDR3 extends over 15 amino acids. The CDR3 protein is CASSQELAGTYEQYF. Here the CDR3 DNA reads TGCGCCAGCAGCCAAGAACTAGCGGGGACCTACGAGCAGTACTTC.

This clone was seen just once. For the CDR3, the DNA is TGTGCCAGTAGTATAGGAGGAGGGACTAGCGGGAGGACCGGGCGGAATGAGCAGTTCTTC. Translation gives CASSIGGGTSGRTGRNEQFF. The chain couples TRBV19 to TRBJ2-1, with TRBD2 matching 15 bases. CDR1 and CDR2 (germline): LNHDA, SQIVND (reference sequence). V gave up 1 base and J gave up 7 bases; unmatched junction bases: 14. The CDR3 runs 20 residues. The full variable domain, its missing parts supplied by reference TRBV19 and TRBJ2-1, is DGGITQSPKYLFRKEGQNVTLSCEQNLNHDAMYWYRQDPGQGLRLIYYSQIVNDFQKGDIAEGYSVSREKKESFPLTVTSAQKNPTAFYLCASSIGGGTSGRTGRNEQFFGPGTRLTVL.

This clone has a single count. The junction departs from germline at one end; a sequencing error may be responsible. This sequence joins TRBV9 and TRBJ1-2; the D gene is possibly TRBD1 (5 bases). Germline CDR1 reads SGDLS; CDR2 reads YYNGEE. This CDR3 has 13 residues. For the CDR3, the DNA is TGTGCCAGCAGCCAAGGTCGGACATATGACTACACCTTC. Protein: CASSQGRTYDYTF.

This rearrangement joins TRBV7-3 to TRBJ2-5, with a possible D match to TRBD2 (7 bases). The CDR3 has 15 amino acids. Looked up from germline, CDR1 is SGHTA and CDR2 is FQGTGA. V lost 1 base and J lost 8, with 17 bases in between. CDR3 loop: CASSLNREGPSTQYF. In DNA, the CDR3 is TGTGCCAGCAGCTTAAACAGGGAGGGCCCCAGTACCCAGTACTTC.

This clone came up once. The chain uses TRBV5-1 and TRBJ2-1; the match to TRBD2 covers 7 bases. V trimming: 3 bases; J trimming: 3 bases; junction bases outside the gene matches: 12. Germline V CDR1 and CDR2: SGHRS, YFSETQ. The CDR3 length is 17 residues. As DNA, the CDR3 is TGCGCCAGCAGCTCCGCTAGCGGAACCTACTACTACAATGAGCAGTTCTTC. Translating gives CASSSASGTYYYNEQFF.

This clone came up once. Here the CDR3 DNA reads TGCGCCAGCAGCTTAATGGCCGTTGGCTACAATGAGCAGTTCTTC. Its protein is CASSLMAVGYNEQFF. The gene calls are TRBV5-1 and TRBJ2-1; D is unresolved. Germline V lookup: CDR1 SGHRS, CDR2 YFSETQ. The CDR3 has 15 residues. Between the trimmed V and J ends, which lost 2 bases and 3 bases, there was a span of 12 bases.